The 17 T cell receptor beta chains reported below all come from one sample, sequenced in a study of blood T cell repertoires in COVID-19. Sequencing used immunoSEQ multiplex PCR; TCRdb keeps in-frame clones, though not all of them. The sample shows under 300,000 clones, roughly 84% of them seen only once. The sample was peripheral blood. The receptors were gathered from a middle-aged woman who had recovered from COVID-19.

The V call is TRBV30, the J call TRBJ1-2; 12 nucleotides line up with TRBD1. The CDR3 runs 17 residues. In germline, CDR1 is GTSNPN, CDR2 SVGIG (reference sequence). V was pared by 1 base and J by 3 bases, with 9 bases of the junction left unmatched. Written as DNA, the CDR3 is TGTGCCTGGAGTGCGGGACAGGGGGCTGGAAGCTACTATGGCTACACCTTC. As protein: CAWSAGQGAGSYYGYTF.

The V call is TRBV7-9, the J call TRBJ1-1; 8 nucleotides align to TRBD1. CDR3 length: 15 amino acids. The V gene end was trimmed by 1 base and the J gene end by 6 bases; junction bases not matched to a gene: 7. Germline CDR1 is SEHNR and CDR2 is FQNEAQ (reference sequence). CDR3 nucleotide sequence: TGTGCCAGCAGCTTAGGACAGGGGCAATCCCCTGAAGCTTTCTTT. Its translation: CASSLGQGQSPEAFF.

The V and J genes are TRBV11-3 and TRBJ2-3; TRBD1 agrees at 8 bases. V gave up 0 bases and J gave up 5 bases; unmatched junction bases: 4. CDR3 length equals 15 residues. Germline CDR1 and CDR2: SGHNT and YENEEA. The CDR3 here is CASSLDARGQDTQYF. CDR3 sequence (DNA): TGTGCCAGCAGCTTAGATGCCAGGGGGCAAGATACGCAGTATTTT.

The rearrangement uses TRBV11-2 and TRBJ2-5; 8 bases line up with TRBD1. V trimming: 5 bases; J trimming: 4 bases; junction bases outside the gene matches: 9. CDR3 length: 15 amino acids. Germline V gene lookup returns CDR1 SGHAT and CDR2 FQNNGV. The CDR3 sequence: CASSVGQGRGETQYF. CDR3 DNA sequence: TGTGCCAGCAGCGTAGGACAGGGCCGGGGAGAGACCCAGTACTTC.

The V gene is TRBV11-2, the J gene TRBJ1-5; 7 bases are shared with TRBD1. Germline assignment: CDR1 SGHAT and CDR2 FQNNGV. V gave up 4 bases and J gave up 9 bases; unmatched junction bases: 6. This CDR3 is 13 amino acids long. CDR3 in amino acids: CASSSDREPPQHF. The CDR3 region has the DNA TGTGCCAGCAGCTCCGACAGGGAGCCGCCCCAGCATTTT.

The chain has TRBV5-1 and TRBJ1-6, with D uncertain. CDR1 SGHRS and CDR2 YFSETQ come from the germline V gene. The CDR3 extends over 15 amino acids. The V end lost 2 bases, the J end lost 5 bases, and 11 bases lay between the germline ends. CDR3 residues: CASSFVAADNSPLHF. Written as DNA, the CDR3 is TGCGCCAGCAGCTTTGTGGCGGCGGATAATTCACCCCTCCACTTT.

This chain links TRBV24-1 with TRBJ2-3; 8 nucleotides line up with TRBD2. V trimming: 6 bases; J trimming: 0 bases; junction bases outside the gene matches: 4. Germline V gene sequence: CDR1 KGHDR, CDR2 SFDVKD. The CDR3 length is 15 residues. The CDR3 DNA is TGTGCCACCAGTCGTAGCGGGGTGAGCACAGATACGCAGTATTTT. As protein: CATSRSGVSTDTQYF.

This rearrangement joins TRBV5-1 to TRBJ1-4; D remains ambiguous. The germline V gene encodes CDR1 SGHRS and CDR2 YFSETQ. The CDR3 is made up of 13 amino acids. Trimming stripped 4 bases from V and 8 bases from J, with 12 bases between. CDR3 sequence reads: CASSPRTVEKLFF. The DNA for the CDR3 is TGCGCCAGCAGCCCGCGGACTGTGGAAAAACTGTTTTTT.

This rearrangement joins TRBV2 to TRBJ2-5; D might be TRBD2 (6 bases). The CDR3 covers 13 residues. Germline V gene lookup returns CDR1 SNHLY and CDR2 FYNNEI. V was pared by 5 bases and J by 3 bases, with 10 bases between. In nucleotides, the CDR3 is TGTGCCAGCAGTCCGGGACTTGAAGAGACCCAGTACTTC. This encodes CASSPGLEETQYF.

Here the CDR3 DNA reads TGTGCCAGTAGTATCCTCCTTGATGAAAAACTGTTTTTT. Translation: CASSILLDEKLFF. The V and J genes are TRBV19 and TRBJ1-4; D gene unclear. The V gene's germline CDR1 is LNHDA and CDR2 SQIVND (reference sequence). V gave up 3 bases and J gave up 6 bases, with 8 bases separating them. The CDR3 has 13 amino acids.

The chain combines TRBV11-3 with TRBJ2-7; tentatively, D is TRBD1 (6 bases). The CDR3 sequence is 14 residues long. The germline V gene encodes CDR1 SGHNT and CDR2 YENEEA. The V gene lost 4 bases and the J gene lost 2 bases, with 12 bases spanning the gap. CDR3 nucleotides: TGTGCCAGCAGCTCTAGGGGGTACACCTACGAGCAGTACTTC. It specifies CASSSRGYTYEQYF.

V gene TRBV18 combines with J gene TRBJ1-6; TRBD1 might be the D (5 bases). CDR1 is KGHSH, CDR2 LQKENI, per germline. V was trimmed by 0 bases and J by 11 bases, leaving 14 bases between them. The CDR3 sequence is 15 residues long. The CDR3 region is CASSPPQGAGTPLHF. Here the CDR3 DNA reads TGTGCCAGCTCACCACCGCAGGGCGCAGGGACACCCCTCCACTTT.

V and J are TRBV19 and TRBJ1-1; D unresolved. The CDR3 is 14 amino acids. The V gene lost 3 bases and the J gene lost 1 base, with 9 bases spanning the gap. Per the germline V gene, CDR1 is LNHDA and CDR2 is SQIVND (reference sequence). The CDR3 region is CASSIGLRNTEAFF. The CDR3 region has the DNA TGTGCCAGTAGTATCGGGTTGAGGAACACTGAAGCTTTCTTT.

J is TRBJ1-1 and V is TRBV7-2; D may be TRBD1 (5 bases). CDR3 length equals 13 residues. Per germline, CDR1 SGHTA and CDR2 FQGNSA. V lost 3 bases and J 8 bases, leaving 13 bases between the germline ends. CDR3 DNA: TGTGCCAGCAGCTTCGAGACAGTAGTGGAAGCTTTCTTT. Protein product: CASSFETVVEAFF.

This chain's CDR3 is CASSYSGGGDEQYF. For the CDR3, the DNA is TGTGCCAGCAGTTACTCAGGCGGGGGGGACGAGCAGTACTTC. V usage is TRBV6-5 and J usage is TRBJ2-7; 9 bases align to TRBD2. V shed 0 bases and J 5 bases; nucleotides not matched to a gene: 2. CDR3 length: 14 amino acids. Germline CDR1 reads MNHEY; CDR2 reads SVGAGI.

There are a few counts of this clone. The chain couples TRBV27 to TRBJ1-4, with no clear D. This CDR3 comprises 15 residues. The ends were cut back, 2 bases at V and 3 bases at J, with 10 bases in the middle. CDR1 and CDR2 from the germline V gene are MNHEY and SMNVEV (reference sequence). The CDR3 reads CASSLTGSANEKLFF. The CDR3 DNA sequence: TGTGCCAGCAGTTTAACGGGGAGCGCTAATGAAAAACTGTTTTTT.

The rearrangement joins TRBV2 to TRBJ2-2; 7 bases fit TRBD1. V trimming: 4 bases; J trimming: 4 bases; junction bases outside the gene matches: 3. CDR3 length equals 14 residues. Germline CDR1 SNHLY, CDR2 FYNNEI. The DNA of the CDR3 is TGTGCCAGCAGTGGGAACAGGGGCACCGGGGAGCTGTTTTTT. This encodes CASSGNRGTGELFF.